The T cell receptor beta chain under discussion was sequenced for a study of blood T cell repertoires in COVID-19. About the research overall: From T cells, B-cell-depleted T cells, or PBMCs came the material, which was cDNA or gDNA.

Unmatched junction bases numbered 13, after V lost 4 bases and J lost 2 bases. Germline CDR1 and CDR2: KGHSH and LQKENI. The CDR3 has 20 amino acids. As originally analysed: It was from reference gene primer amplification that nucleated cell counts were estimated. Repertoires were generated with immunoSEQ multiplex PCR, while TCRdb's copy carries only in-frame clones and drops some. V, J and clone size reflect that table, while D and trimming were determined from the DNA. The sample yields some 180,000 clones, around 91% seen once. The sample taken for sequencing was peripheral blood. V and J are TRBV18 and TRBJ2-1, with 14 bases fitting TRBD2. The TCR sequence derives from a man aged 50-60 years with acute or convalescent COVID-19. CDR3 coding DNA: TGTGCCAGCTCACAACTACAACCGGGACTAGCGGGAGATCCCTACAATGAGCAGTTCTTC. Translating it yields CASSQLQPGLAGDPYNEQFF.